A single sample is the source of the 8 T cell receptor beta chains below, sequenced in a study of ipilimumab plus nivolumab after autologous stem cell transplantation. TCRdb's copy holds only in-frame clones and misses some; the assay was immunoSEQ multiplex PCR. The top ten clones hold more than 20% of a sample with roughly 16,000 clones, around 80% of them seen once. The sample here was PBMCs, taken in a trial of ipilimumab plus nivolumab as post-transplant consolidation. The source of these receptors is a male donor with diffuse large B-cell lymphoma.

The chain couples TRBV23-1 to TRBJ1-6, with TRBD1 matching 7 bases. TRBV23-1 is flagged as an ORF with uncertain function. The CDR3 is made up of 15 amino acids. Trimming removed 5 bases from V and 3 bases from J; junction bases left unmatched: 4. CDR3 sequence reads: CASSYRDSYNSPLHF. In DNA form, the CDR3 reads TGCGCCAGCAGTTACCGGGACAGCTATAATTCACCCCTCCACTTT.

This clone appeared once. The J gene is TRBJ1-3, the V gene TRBV28, with no clear D. Deletions cut 3 bases from V and 0 bases from J, with 12 bases between. The CDR3 runs to 16 residues. Germline V CDR1 and CDR2: MDHEN, SYDVKM. CDR3 in amino acids: CASSLVRRNSGNTIYF. The CDR3, as DNA: TGTGCCAGCAGTTTGGTGAGACGGAACTCTGGAAACACCATATATTTT.

V is TRBV30 and J is TRBJ1-1; D gene ambiguous. Germline CDR1 is GTSNPN and CDR2 is SVGIG (reference sequence). The V end was cut by 8 bases, the J end by 2 bases, with 12 bases between. The CDR3 extends over 12 amino acids. The CDR3 coding sequence is TGTGCCCGCAGCGGGTATAACACTGAAGCTTTCTTT. Translated: CARSGYNTEAFF.

This rearrangement joins TRBV4-1 to TRBJ2-2, with 15 bases aligning to TRBD2. The CDR3 contains 22 residues. J gave up 0 bases and V 3 bases, and 14 bases lay outside the gene matches. CDR1 is MGHRA, CDR2 YSYEKL, per germline. CDR3 region: CASSHPGLAGGPQISNTGELFF. The CDR3, as DNA: TGCGCCAGCAGCCACCCGGGACTAGCGGGGGGCCCACAAATCTCGAACACCGGGGAGCTGTTTTTT.

The V call is TRBV18, the J call TRBJ2-5, with 8 positions matching TRBD2. This CDR3 is built from 14 residues. The V segment lost 6 bases and the J segment 5 bases; nucleotides outside the gene matches: 8. Germline V gene lookup returns CDR1 KGHSH and CDR2 LQKENI. CDR3 sequence (DNA): TGTGCCAGCTCTTACGGACTAGCTGGTGAGACCCAGTACTTC. Amino acid sequence: CASSYGLAGETQYF.

This clone is medium-sized within its sample. The rearrangement uses TRBV19 and TRBJ2-3; unclear D gene. The CDR3 contains 13 residues. Trimming took 4 bases from V and 2 from J, leaving 7 bases between them. In germline, CDR1 is LNHDA, CDR2 SQIVND (reference sequence). CDR3 region: CASSTTNTDTQYF. CDR3 nucleotides: TGTGCCAGTAGTACCACTAACACAGATACGCAGTATTTT.

This clone was counted once. The chain combines TRBV9 with TRBJ1-3, with a weak D call TRBD1 (6 bases). Trimming removed 0 bases from V and 2 bases from J, with 9 bases in between. The CDR3 consists of 15 residues. Germline CDR1 is SGDLS and CDR2 is YYNGEE. The CDR3 region has the DNA TGTGCCAGCAGCGTAGCAGGGGCGGCTGGAAACACCATATATTTT. Translation gives CASSVAGAAGNTIYF.

Comment on this clone: The same CDR3 can be traced to other DNA sequences in this sample. The J gene is TRBJ1-5, the V gene TRBV19; TRBD1 might be the D (5 bases). V dropped 3 bases and J dropped 5 bases, with 11 bases sitting between them. This CDR3 is 14 amino acids long. Germline CDR1 reads LNHDA; CDR2 reads SQIVND (reference sequence). The CDR3 sequence: CASSIAREDQPQHF. Written as DNA, the CDR3 is TGTGCCAGTAGTATTGCCAGGGAGGATCAGCCCCAGCATTTT.